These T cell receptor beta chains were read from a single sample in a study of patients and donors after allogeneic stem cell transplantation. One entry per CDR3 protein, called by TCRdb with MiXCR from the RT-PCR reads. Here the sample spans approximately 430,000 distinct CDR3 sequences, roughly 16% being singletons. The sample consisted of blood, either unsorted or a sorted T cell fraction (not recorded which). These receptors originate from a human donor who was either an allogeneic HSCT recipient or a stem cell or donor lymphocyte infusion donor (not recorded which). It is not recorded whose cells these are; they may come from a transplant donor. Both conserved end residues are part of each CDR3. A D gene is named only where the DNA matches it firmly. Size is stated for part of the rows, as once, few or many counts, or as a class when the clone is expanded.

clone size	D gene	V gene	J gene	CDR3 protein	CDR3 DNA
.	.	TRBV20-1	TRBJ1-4	CSPGRRGFEKLFF	TGCAGCCCAGGGCGGAGGGGGTTTGAAAAACTGTTTTTT
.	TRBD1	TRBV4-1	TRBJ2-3	CASSHGWTGSTDTQYF	TGCGCCAGCAGCCACGGTTGGACAGGGAGCACAGATACGCAGTATTTT
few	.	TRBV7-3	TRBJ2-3	CASSPTPGGDTQYF	TGTGCCAGCAGCCCCACGCCCGGTGGAGATACGCAGTATTTT
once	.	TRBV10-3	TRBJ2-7	CAISVGRVLLGEQYF	TGTGCCATCAGTGTGGGCAGGGTCCTACTCGGCGAGCAGTACTTC
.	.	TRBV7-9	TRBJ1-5	CASSPHEGNQPQHF	TGTGCCAGCAGCCCCCACGAGGGGAATCAGCCCCAGCATTTT
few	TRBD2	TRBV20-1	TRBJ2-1	CSARGLAGMGQFF	TGCAGTGCTAGGGGGCTAGCGGGAATGGGGCAGTTCTTC
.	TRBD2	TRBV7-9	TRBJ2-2	CASSKLLAGGRTGELFF	TGTGCCAGCAGCAAACTGCTAGCGGGAGGTCGAACCGGGGAGCTGTTTTTT
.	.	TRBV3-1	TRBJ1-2	CASSQREGFHYGYTF	TGTGCCAGCAGCCAACGTGAGGGATTTCACTATGGCTACACCTTC
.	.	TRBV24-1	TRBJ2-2	CATMDDGNTGELFF	TGTGCCACCATGGATGACGGGAACACCGGGGAGCTGTTTTTT
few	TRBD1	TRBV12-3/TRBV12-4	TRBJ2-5	CASSFRTGEGETQYF	TGTGCCAGCAGTTTCAGGACAGGGGAAGGAGAGACCCAGTACTTC
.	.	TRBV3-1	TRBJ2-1	CASSQGSDSYNEQFF	TGTGCCAGCAGCCAGGGGTCAGACTCCTACAATGAGCAGTTCTTC
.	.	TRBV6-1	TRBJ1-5	CASRRSGGGGNQPQHF	TGTGCCAGCAGGAGGTCGGGGGGAGGGGGCAATCAGCCCCAGCATTTT
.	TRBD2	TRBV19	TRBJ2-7	CASSPPGTRVYEQYF	TGTGCCAGTAGTCCCCCCGGGACTAGGGTCTACGAGCAGTACTTC
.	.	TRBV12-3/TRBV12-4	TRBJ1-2	CASRQRGPGYTF	TGTGCCAGCAGGCAACGGGGGCCTGGCTACACCTTC
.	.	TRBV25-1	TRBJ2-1	CASSVGTLSYNEQFF	TGTGCCAGCAGTGTGGGAACCCTTTCCTACAATGAGCAGTTCTTC
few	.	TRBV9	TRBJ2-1	CASSVVPTGAANNEQFF	TGTGCCAGCAGCGTAGTCCCAACAGGAGCGGCCAACAATGAGCAGTTCTTC
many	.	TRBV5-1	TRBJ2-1	CASSPKAITANEQFF	TGCGCCAGCAGCCCCAAGGCGATTACGGCAAATGAGCAGTTCTTC
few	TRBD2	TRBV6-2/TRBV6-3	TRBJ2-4	CASSRTSVQNIQYF	TGTGCCAGCAGTAGGACTAGTGTCCAAAACATTCAGTACTTC
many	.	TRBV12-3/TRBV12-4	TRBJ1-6	CASSLTRGGNSPLHF	TGTGCCAGCAGCCTCACTAGAGGTGGAAATTCACCCCTCCACTTT
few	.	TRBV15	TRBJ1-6	CATSRVGTDSPLHF	TGTGCCACCAGCAGGGTCGGGACGGATTCACCCCTCCACTTT
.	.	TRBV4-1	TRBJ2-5	CASSQEWTQETQYF	TGCGCCAGCAGCCAAGAATGGACGCAAGAGACCCAGTACTTC
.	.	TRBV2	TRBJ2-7	CASSESGSLYEQYF	TGTGCCAGCAGTGAATCAGGGTCTCTTTACGAGCAGTACTTC
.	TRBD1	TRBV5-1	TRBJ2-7	CASSTGQGFNEQYF	TGCGCCAGCAGCACAGGACAGGGTTTTAACGAGCAGTACTTC
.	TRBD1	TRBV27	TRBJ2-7	CASSPYRGRYEQYF	TGTGCCAGCAGTCCGTACAGGGGCAGGTACGAGCAGTACTTC
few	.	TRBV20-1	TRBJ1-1	CSAKPQINTEAFF	TGCAGTGCTAAGCCACAGATAAACACTGAAGCTTTCTTT
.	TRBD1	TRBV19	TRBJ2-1	CASSPRDRSYNEQFF	TGTGCCAGTAGTCCTCGGGACAGATCATACAATGAGCAGTTCTTC
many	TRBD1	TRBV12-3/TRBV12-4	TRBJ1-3	CASSKRQGALGNTIYF	TGTGCCAGCAGTAAAAGACAGGGGGCGCTTGGAAACACCATATATTTT
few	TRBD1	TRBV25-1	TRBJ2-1	CASSLPLGQGVNNEQFF	TGTGCCAGCAGTCTACCCCTGGGACAGGGGGTCAACAATGAGCAGTTCTTC
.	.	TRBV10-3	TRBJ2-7	CAIKVSEPYEQYF	TGTGCCATCAAGGTGAGCGAGCCCTACGAGCAGTACTTC
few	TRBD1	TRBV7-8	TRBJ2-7	CASSLASTGASPFYEQYF	TGTGCCAGCAGCTTAGCGAGTACAGGGGCGTCACCTTTCTACGAGCAGTACTTC
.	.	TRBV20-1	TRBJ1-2	CSARNLEGYTF	TGCAGTGCTAGAAATTTGGAGGGCTACACCTTC
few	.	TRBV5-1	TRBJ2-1	CASSLSLAYYNEQFF	TGCGCCAGCAGCTTGAGTCTAGCGTATTACAATGAGCAGTTCTTC
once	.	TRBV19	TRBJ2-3	CASSLGQLDTDTQYF	TGTGCCAGTAGCCTCGGGCAGCTTGACACAGATACGCAGTATTTT
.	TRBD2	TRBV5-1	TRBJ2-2	CASSSRFSGRNTGELFF	TGCGCCAGCAGCTCGCGTTTTAGCGGGAGGAACACCGGGGAGCTGTTTTTT
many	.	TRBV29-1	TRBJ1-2	CSVSQGPNYGYTF	TGCAGCGTTAGCCAGGGACCTAACTATGGCTACACCTTC
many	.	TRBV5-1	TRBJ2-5	CASGLSGNQETQYF	TGCGCCAGCGGATTATCAGGGAATCAAGAGACCCAGTACTTC
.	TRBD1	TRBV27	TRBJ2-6	CASSQQTTGGFGANVLTF	TGTGCCAGCAGTCAACAAACCACAGGGGGGTTTGGGGCCAACGTCCTGACTTTC
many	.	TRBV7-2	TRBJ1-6	CASSLRGTANSPLHF	TGTGCCAGCAGCTTAAGGGGGACCGCTAATTCACCCCTCCACTTT
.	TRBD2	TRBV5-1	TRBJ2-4	CASSLTSGGPRAKNIQYF	TGCGCCAGCAGCTTGACTAGCGGGGGTCCCCGGGCCAAAAACATTCAGTACTTC
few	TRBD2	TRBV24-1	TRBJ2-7	CATSDPGRGLGEYF	TGTGCCACCAGTGACCCCGGGAGGGGCCTCGGGGAGTACTTC
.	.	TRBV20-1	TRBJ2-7	CSATDFSYEQYF	TGCAGTGCTACGGATTTCTCCTACGAGCAGTACTTC
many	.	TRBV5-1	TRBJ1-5	CASSELTGNQPQHF	TGCGCCAGCAGCGAATTGACAGGCAATCAGCCCCAGCATTTT
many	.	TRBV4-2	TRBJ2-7	CASSQDKGLYEQYF	TGTGCCAGCAGCCAAGACAAGGGGTTATACGAGCAGTACTTC
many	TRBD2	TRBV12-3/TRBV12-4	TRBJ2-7	CASSPTSGGTHSYEQYF	TGTGCCAGCAGCCCGACTAGCGGGGGGACTCATTCCTACGAGCAGTACTTC
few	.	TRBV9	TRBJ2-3	CASSRGSAGRSRDTQYF	TGTGCCAGCAGCAGGGGGAGCGCAGGGCGCTCCCGGGATACGCAGTATTTT
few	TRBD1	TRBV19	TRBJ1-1	CASRGTGRDTEAFF	TGTGCCAGTAGAGGGACAGGGCGGGACACTGAAGCTTTCTTT
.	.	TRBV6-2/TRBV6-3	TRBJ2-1	CASSLGKISYNEQFF	TGTGCCAGCAGTTTGGGAAAGATTTCCTACAATGAGCAGTTCTTC
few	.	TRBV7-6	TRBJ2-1	CASSGGRGPTNEQFF	TGTGCCAGCAGCGGGGGGCGGGGGCCGACCAATGAGCAGTTCTTC
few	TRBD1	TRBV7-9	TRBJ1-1	CASSLDRGRGNTEAFF	TGTGCCAGCAGCTTAGACAGGGGGCGCGGGAACACTGAAGCTTTCTTT
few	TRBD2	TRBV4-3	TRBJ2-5	CASSQYLRGGIETQYF	TGCGCCAGCAGCCAGTATCTTCGGGGGGGCATAGAGACCCAGTACTTC
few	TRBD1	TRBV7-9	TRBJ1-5	CASSREGALGQPQHF	TGTGCCAGCAGCCGAGAGGGGGCTTTGGGTCAGCCCCAGCATTTT
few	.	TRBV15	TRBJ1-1	CATSPQGGRNTEAFF	TGTGCCACCAGCCCACAGGGAGGGCGGAACACTGAAGCTTTCTTT
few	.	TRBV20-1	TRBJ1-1	CSAPAGGLEAFF	TGCAGTGCACCCGCGGGCGGCCTTGAAGCTTTCTTT
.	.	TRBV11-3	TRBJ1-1	CASTIGGSTEAFF	TGTGCCAGCACCATCGGGGGGAGCACTGAAGCTTTCTTT